This TCR beta chain was sequenced for a study of blood T cells in healthy people across ages. Findings and limits, study-wide: Not knowing donor CMV status may have confounded expanded clonotype changes.

For the second PCR, which ran for about 6 to 11 cycles, a sample-barcoded 5' primer and a J-beta primer mix were used. MiXCR, applied by TCRdb to the 5' RACE reads, yields one record per CDR3 protein. The repertoire holds more than 900,000 distinct CDR3 sequences, with almost 25% as singletons. Samples each had at least 6 micrograms of total RNA extracted. Concerning this clonotype: The antigen is not known.

Per germline, CDR1 SQVTM and CDR2 ANQGSEA. CDR3 length equals 15 residues. These sequences were also reported in another study, on T cells of mothers and their children.

The rearrangement links TRBV29-1 to TRBJ2-5; perhaps TRBD2 as D (5 bases). The J call may not be correct, given that the DNA end is closer to TRBJ2-7. The source of this sequence is a girl aged 2-10 years in good health. The sequenced material came from blood. This CDR3 is CSVSPSRRLSYEQYF. The CDR3, as DNA: TGCAGCGTTTCCCCATCGCGGAGGCTCTCCTACGAGCAGTACTTC.